The present T cell receptor beta chain was sequenced within a study of CD8+ T cells in alopecia areata. Study-wide background: Treated patients were given 5 to 10 mg oral tofacitinib twice daily.

Study outcomes and limitations: Compared with normal scalp, lesional scalp had higher clonality and more expanded CD8+ clones. Tissue-resident alphabeta T cells belonging to normal skin likewise get sequenced within scalp specimens.

This CDR3 has 15 amino acids. Germline assignment: CDR1 MNHEY and CDR2 SVGAGI. The ends lost 5 bases at V and 3 bases at J; junction bases unmatched: 9. The sequencing template was cDNA reverse transcribed from extracted RNA. Sequenced by immunoSEQ multiplex PCR; TCRdb stores in-frame clones only, minus some. In the table there are around 140,000 clones, 75% to 90% of which are singletons. Alopecia areata patients provided lesional scalp punch biopsies and peripheral blood, both collected for the study. In regard to this clone: Its antigen is not known.

This clonotype originated in a human donor with alopecia areata. The sequencing used CD8+ T cells sorted from blood, collected at week 0. The rearrangement links TRBV6-5 to TRBJ2-5; TRBD1 aligns across 7 bases. The CDR3 sequence: CASSGRDSIEETQYF. The CDR3 DNA sequence: TGTGCCAGCAGTGGACGGGACAGCATAGAAGAGACCCAGTACTTC.